Listed below are T cell receptor beta chains from one sample, sequenced in a study of cytomegalovirus exposure and HLA in healthy donors. Sequencing used immunoSEQ multiplex PCR; TCRdb keeps in-frame clones, though not all of them. Among nearly 200,000 clones listed, more than 75% were seen once. Material for sequencing was PBMCs. These receptors came from a woman aged 50 to 60 in good health and CMV-seropositive. The CDR3 runs from the conserved cysteine through the conserved F or W.

j_call: TRBJ2-1
v_call: TRBV7-2
cdr3_aa: CASSREGQEDNEQFF

j_call: TRBJ1-4
v_call: TRBV28
cdr3_aa: CAIGTGYEKLFF

j_call: TRBJ2-1
v_call: TRBV10-3
cdr3_aa: CAISKGLRGRINEQFF

j_call: TRBJ1-2
v_call: TRBV7-6
cdr3_aa: CASSSGYGYTF

j_call: TRBJ2-4
v_call: TRBV25-1
cdr3_aa: CASRWGENSQYF

j_call: TRBJ1-2
v_call: TRBV7-2
cdr3_aa: CASSLEQGYGGYTF

j_call: TRBJ2-7
v_call: TRBV28
cdr3_aa: CASSIPRGRTGEQYF

j_call: TRBJ1-3
v_call: TRBV6-1
cdr3_aa: CASSEAKAGNTIYF

j_call: TRBJ2-1
v_call: TRBV6-5
cdr3_aa: CASRGRPSYNEQFF

j_call: TRBJ2-6
v_call: TRBV28
cdr3_aa: CASSFLAPVSGANVLTF

j_call: TRBJ1-2
v_call: TRBV5-5
cdr3_aa: CASSPVAFGGYTF

j_call: TRBJ2-1
v_call: TRBV7-9
cdr3_aa: CASSLARAALGNEQFF

j_call: TRBJ1-4
v_call: TRBV29-1
cdr3_aa: CSVSVSTTNEKLFF

j_call: TRBJ2-5
v_call: TRBV2
cdr3_aa: CASSSGTEETQYF

j_call: TRBJ2-1
v_call: TRBV21-1
cdr3_aa: CASSKVREDNEQFF

j_call: TRBJ1-2
v_call: TRBV28
cdr3_aa: CAIKQGPNNYGYTF

j_call: TRBJ1-1
v_call: TRBV7-8
cdr3_aa: CASSSDSLYEAFF

j_call: TRBJ2-1
v_call: TRBV5-1
cdr3_aa: CASSLRTGGYNEQFF

j_call: TRBJ1-4
v_call: TRBV5-1
cdr3_aa: CASSLEGSGSHEKLFF

j_call: TRBJ2-7
v_call: TRBV7-9
cdr3_aa: CASRSAGGPWDEQYF

j_call: TRBJ2-6
v_call: TRBV28
cdr3_aa: CASSRSGSSGANVLTF

j_call: TRBJ2-7
v_call: TRBV7-2
cdr3_aa: CASSPDIAYEQYF